This TCR beta chain emerged from a study of blood T cell repertoires in COVID-19. The table came from immunoSEQ multiplex PCR; TCRdb's copy has only in-frame clones and leaves some out. The data show about 87,000 clones, around nine tenths seen once. V lost 2 bases to trimming and J lost 9 bases, with 13 bases between them. Germline CDR1 is SGHDN and CDR2 is FVKESK. The CDR3 is made up of 13 amino acids. The sample consisted of peripheral blood. The chain uses TRBV14 and TRBJ1-1, with a tentative D call TRBD1 (6 bases). The source of this sequence is a man at least 80 years old with acute or convalescent COVID-19. CDR3 sequence reads: CASSQLQGLKAFF. The CDR3 DNA sequence: TGTGCCAGCAGCCAATTACAGGGCTTGAAAGCTTTCTTT.